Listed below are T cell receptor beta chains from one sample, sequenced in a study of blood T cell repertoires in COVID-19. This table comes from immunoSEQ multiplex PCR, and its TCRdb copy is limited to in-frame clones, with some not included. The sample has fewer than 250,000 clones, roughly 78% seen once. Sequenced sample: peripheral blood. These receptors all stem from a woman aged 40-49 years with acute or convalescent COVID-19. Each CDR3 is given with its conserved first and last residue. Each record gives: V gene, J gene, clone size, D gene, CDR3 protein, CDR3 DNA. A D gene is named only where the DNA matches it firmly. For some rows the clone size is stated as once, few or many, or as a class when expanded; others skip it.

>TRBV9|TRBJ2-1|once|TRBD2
CASSSGGQPAYNEQFF
TGTGCCAGCAGCTCGGGAGGACAACCTGCCTACAATGAGCAGTTCTTC
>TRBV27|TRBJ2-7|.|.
CASTSWGDEQYF
TGTGCCAGCACCTCTTGGGGGGACGAGCAGTACTTC
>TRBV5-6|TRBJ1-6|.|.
CASSLEGRATDSPLHF
TGTGCCAGCAGCTTGGAAGGCAGGGCTACTGATTCACCCCTCCACTTT
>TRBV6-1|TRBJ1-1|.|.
CASSEAGNTEAFF
TGTGCCAGCAGTGAGGCAGGAAACACTGAAGCTTTCTTT
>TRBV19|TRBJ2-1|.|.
CASSIDEASDTAYNEQFF
TGTGCCAGTAGTATAGATGAAGCAAGTGATACAGCCTACAATGAGCAGTTCTTC
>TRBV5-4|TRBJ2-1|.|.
CASSDSGIMYNEQFF
TGTGCCAGCAGCGATAGCGGCATTATGTACAATGAGCAGTTCTTC
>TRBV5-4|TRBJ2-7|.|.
CASSPGQTYEQYF
TGTGCCAGCAGCCCAGGACAGACCTACGAGCAGTACTTC
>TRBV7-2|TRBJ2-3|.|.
CASSLDYSASRPDTQYF
TGTGCCAGCAGTCTCGACTATAGCGCGTCCCGGCCAGATACGCAGTATTTT
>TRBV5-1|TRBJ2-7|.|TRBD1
CASSFGDRSFNEQYF
TGCGCCAGCAGCTTCGGGGACAGGTCCTTCAACGAGCAGTACTTC
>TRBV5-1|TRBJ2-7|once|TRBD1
CASSQPKGQGATYEQYF
TGCGCCAGCAGCCAACCCAAAGGACAGGGGGCCACATACGAGCAGTACTTC
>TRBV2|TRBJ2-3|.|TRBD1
CASRPGQGADTQYF
TGTGCCAGCAGACCGGGACAGGGAGCAGATACGCAGTATTTT
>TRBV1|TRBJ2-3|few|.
CTTFSPRRLAGGRADTQYF
TGCACCACGTTTTCGCCCCGGAGACTAGCGGGAGGGCGGGCAGATACGCAGTATTTT
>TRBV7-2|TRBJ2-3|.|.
CASSPTLTSTDTQYF
TGTGCCAGCAGCCCTACATTGACTAGCACAGATACGCAGTATTTT
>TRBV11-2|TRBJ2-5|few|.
CASGRGAYQETQYF
TGTGCCAGCGGCCGGGGAGCATATCAAGAGACCCAGTACTTC
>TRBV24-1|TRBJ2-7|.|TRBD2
CATAGTSGATSYEQYF
TGTGCCACCGCTGGGACTAGCGGGGCAACCTCCTACGAGCAGTACTTC
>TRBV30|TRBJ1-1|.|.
CAWSTPGHGKTEAFF
TGTGCCTGGAGTACACCGGGACACGGAAAAACTGAAGCTTTCTTT
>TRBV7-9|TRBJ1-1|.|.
CASSLTGPEGTEAFF
TGTGCCAGCAGCTTGACAGGTCCCGAGGGCACTGAAGCTTTCTTT
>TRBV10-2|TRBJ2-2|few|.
CASSEWLSGELFF
TGCGCCAGCAGTGAATGGCTTTCCGGGGAGCTGTTTTTT
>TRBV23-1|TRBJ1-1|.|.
CASRHDTRKMGHTEAFF
TGCGCCAGCAGACACGACACCCGGAAGATGGGGCACACTGAAGCTTTCTTT
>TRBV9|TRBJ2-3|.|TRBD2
CASGGGRTFTDTQYF
TGTGCCAGCGGCGGCGGGAGGACCTTCACAGATACGCAGTATTTT
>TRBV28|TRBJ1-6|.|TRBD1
CASSVGGQGNSPLHF
TGTGCCAGCAGCGTAGGGGGACAGGGAAATTCACCCCTCCACTTT
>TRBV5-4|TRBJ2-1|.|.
CASSLSNYNEQFF
TGTGCCAGCAGCTTGTCTAACTACAATGAGCAGTTCTTC
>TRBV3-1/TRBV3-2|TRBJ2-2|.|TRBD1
CASSQDSRGLSSGELFF
TGTGCCAGCAGCCAAGATTCCAGGGGGCTATCTTCCGGGGAGCTGTTTTTT
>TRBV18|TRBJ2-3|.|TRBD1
CASSFSGTGRTDTQYF
TGTGCCAGCTCCTTCAGTGGGACAGGGCGCACAGATACGCAGTATTTT
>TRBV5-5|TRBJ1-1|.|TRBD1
CASSARDRGAPIAGGTEAFF
TGTGCCAGCAGCGCCCGGGACAGGGGTGCGCCCATTGCTGGGGGCACTGAAGCTTTCTTT
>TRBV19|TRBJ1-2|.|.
CASSSGVYGYTF
TGTGCCAGTAGTAGCGGGGTCTATGGCTACACCTTC
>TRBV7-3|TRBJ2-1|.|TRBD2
CASSFNGAGAYNEQFF
TGTGCCAGCAGCTTTAACGGGGCGGGAGCCTACAATGAGCAGTTCTTC
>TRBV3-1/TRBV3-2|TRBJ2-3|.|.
CASSQEVTGHTDTQYF
TGTGCCAGCAGCCAAGAAGTAACAGGGCACACAGATACGCAGTATTTT
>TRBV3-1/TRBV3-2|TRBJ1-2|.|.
CASSQGRGSYGYTF
TGTGCCAGTAGCCAAGGACGGGGGTCCTATGGCTACACCTTC
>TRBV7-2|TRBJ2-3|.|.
CASSLEWEFTDTQYF
TGTGCCAGCAGCTTAGAATGGGAGTTTACGGATACGCAGTATTTT
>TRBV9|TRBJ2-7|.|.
CASSVGFGSSYEQYF
TGTGCCAGCAGCGTAGGTTTCGGGAGCTCCTACGAGCAGTACTTC
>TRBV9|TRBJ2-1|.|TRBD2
CASSVGAGGNEQFF
TGTGCCAGCAGCGTAGGAGCGGGGGGGAATGAGCAGTTCTTC
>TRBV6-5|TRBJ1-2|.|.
CASSEDSSYGYTF
TGTGCCAGCAGCGAGGACAGTTCCTATGGCTACACCTTC
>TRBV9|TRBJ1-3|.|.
CASSTRGQLGDTIYF
TGTGCCAGCAGCACCCGTGGGCAGCTCGGGGACACCATATATTTT
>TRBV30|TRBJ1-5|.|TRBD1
CAWRQGENQPQHF
TGTGCCTGGCGACAGGGAGAGAATCAGCCCCAGCATTTT
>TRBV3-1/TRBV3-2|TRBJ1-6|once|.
CASSQDKSGGAYSPLHF
TGTGCCAGCAGCCAAGATAAAAGCGGAGGGGCCTATAGTCCCCTCCACTTT
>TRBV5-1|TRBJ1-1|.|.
CASSLGLEGSAFF
TGCGCCAGCAGCCTTGGACTGGAGGGTTCAGCTTTCTTT
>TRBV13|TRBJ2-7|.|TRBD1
CASSLGVSTGGKYEQYF
TGTGCCAGCAGCTTAGGCGTATCGACAGGGGGCAAATACGAGCAGTACTTC
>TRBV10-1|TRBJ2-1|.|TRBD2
CASSVSSGGEQFF
TGCGCCAGCAGTGTATCTAGCGGGGGTGAGCAGTTCTTC
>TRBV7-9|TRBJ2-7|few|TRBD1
CASSAQGTGAPYEQYF
TGTGCCAGCAGCGCGCAAGGGACAGGGGCCCCCTACGAGCAGTACTTC